What follows describes a single T cell receptor beta chain. Its antigen is still unknown. This sample is drawn from a study of T cells in narcolepsy. As for the study in general: Enrolled donors included narcolepsy type 1 or type 2 patients and healthy controls.

The CDR3 runs 14 residues. Germline lookup yields CDR1 MNHNY and CDR2 SVGAGI (reference sequence). Between the trimmed V and J ends, which lost 0 bases and 5 bases, there was a span of 8 bases. Produced via immunoSEQ multiplex PCR; TCRdb's table is partial and in-frame only. Counted here are about 27,000 clones, 84% occurring once; the ten biggest clones make up 1.3%. Study-wide results and caveats: No autoreactive T cell clone sequences appeared in some memory CD4+ repertoires. Same-patient CSF and blood CD4+ T cell clonotypes included HCRT-specific and TRIB2-specific autoreactive ones. Autoreactive clonotypes reportedly recurred in blood of same and different patients, not controls.

The material sequenced was CD45RA- memory CD4+ T cells from PBMCs. The genes are TRBV6-6 and TRBJ2-4, with D maybe TRBD1 (6 bases). The clonotype was recovered from a human donor with narcolepsy. Written as DNA, the CDR3 is TGTGCCAGCAGTTACTCGTGGGGGCAAAACATTCAGTACTTC. Amino acid sequence: CASSYSWGQNIQYF.